A selection of T cell receptor beta chains follows, all from one sample in a study of neoadjuvant anti-PD-1 for oral cavity cancer. Profiling relied on immunoSEQ multiplex PCR, and the TCRdb table lists in-frame clones only, not all of them. The sample carries around 31,000 clones, approximately 87% recorded once. Source: PBMCs, taken before nivolumab (anti-PD-1) treatment. These TCRs come from a person aged 35 to 85 with oral cavity squamous cell carcinoma. The CDR3 runs from the conserved cysteine through the conserved F or W. The order of the fields is D gene, J gene, clone size, V gene, CDR3 protein, CDR3 DNA. The D gene is left open where the match is weak. Only some rows state a clone size, as once, few, many or a class for expanded clones.

D gene: -; J gene: TRBJ1-2; clone size: -; V gene: TRBV2; CDR3 protein: CASGYLGNYGYTF; CDR3 DNA: TGTGCCAGCGGGTATCTGGGTAACTATGGCTACACCTTC
D gene: -; J gene: TRBJ2-5; clone size: -; V gene: TRBV30; CDR3 protein: CAWSAPGGSVAQYF; CDR3 DNA: TGTGCCTGGAGCGCCCCAGGAGGGTCGGTGGCCCAGTACTTC
D gene: -; J gene: TRBJ2-7; clone size: -; V gene: TRBV7-6; CDR3 protein: CASSLARTDSYEQYF; CDR3 DNA: TGTGCCAGCAGCCTGGCAAGGACAGACTCCTACGAGCAGTACTTC
D gene: TRBD1; J gene: TRBJ1-4; clone size: -; V gene: TRBV6-6; CDR3 protein: CASSYFQGAGEKLFF; CDR3 DNA: TGTGCCAGCAGTTACTTTCAGGGGGCAGGGGAAAAACTGTTTTTT
D gene: -; J gene: TRBJ1-2; clone size: -; V gene: TRBV4-3; CDR3 protein: CASSQDRGSNLF; CDR3 DNA: TGCGCCAGCAGCCAAGACCGGGGGTCCAACCTCTTC
D gene: -; J gene: TRBJ1-5; clone size: -; V gene: TRBV7-8; CDR3 protein: CASSLELSNQPQHF; CDR3 DNA: TGTGCCAGCAGCTTGGAACTTAGCAATCAGCCCCAGCATTTT
D gene: -; J gene: TRBJ2-2; clone size: -; V gene: TRBV29-1; CDR3 protein: CSVERDGGTNTGELFF; CDR3 DNA: TGCAGCGTTGAAAGGGATGGCGGGACGAACACCGGGGAGCTGTTTTTT
D gene: TRBD2; J gene: TRBJ2-1; clone size: -; V gene: TRBV2; CDR3 protein: CASRLTSGGANEQFF; CDR3 DNA: TGTGCCAGCAGGCTGACTAGCGGGGGGGCAAATGAGCAGTTCTTC
D gene: -; J gene: TRBJ1-1; clone size: -; V gene: TRBV19; CDR3 protein: CASSIGQYTEAFF; CDR3 DNA: TGTGCCAGTAGTATAGGGCAATACACTGAAGCTTTCTTT
D gene: TRBD2; J gene: TRBJ2-5; clone size: -; V gene: TRBV25-1; CDR3 protein: CASSELGTSLEETQYF; CDR3 DNA: TGTGCCAGCAGTGAACTAGGGACTAGCCTCGAGGAGACCCAGTACTTC
D gene: TRBD1; J gene: TRBJ2-5; clone size: -; V gene: TRBV7-2; CDR3 protein: CASSQTGGVATQYF; CDR3 DNA: TGTGCCAGCAGCCAAACAGGGGGCGTTGCGACCCAGTACTTC
D gene: -; J gene: TRBJ1-1; clone size: -; V gene: TRBV9; CDR3 protein: CASSVVQSPEAFF; CDR3 DNA: TGTGCCAGCAGCGTCGTACAGAGCCCTGAAGCTTTCTTT
D gene: -; J gene: TRBJ1-4; clone size: -; V gene: TRBV27; CDR3 protein: CASSSRRGNLFF; CDR3 DNA: TGTGCCAGCAGTTCACGGAGGGGGAACCTGTTTTTT
D gene: -; J gene: TRBJ2-3; clone size: once; V gene: TRBV7-2; CDR3 protein: CASSSRTTVSDTQYF; CDR3 DNA: TGTGCCAGCAGCTCGAGGACAACGGTCTCAGATACGCAGTATTTT
D gene: TRBD1; J gene: TRBJ1-4; clone size: -; V gene: TRBV2; CDR3 protein: CASSVRGEGEKLFF; CDR3 DNA: TGTGCCAGCAGTGTCAGGGGGGAAGGGGAAAAACTGTTTTTT
D gene: -; J gene: TRBJ1-6; clone size: -; V gene: TRBV19; CDR3 protein: CASSIDRVGNSPLHF; CDR3 DNA: TGTGCCAGTAGTATAGACAGGGTCGGCAATTCACCCCTCCACTTT
D gene: TRBD1; J gene: TRBJ2-7; clone size: few; V gene: TRBV5-4; CDR3 protein: CASSRQGAYEQYF; CDR3 DNA: TGTGCCAGCAGTCGACAGGGGGCCTACGAGCAGTACTTC
D gene: -; J gene: TRBJ2-1; clone size: -; V gene: TRBV9; CDR3 protein: CASTAGRQQFF; CDR3 DNA: TGTGCCAGCACTGCGGGCAGGCAGCAGTTCTTC
D gene: TRBD1; J gene: TRBJ2-2; clone size: once; V gene: TRBV27; CDR3 protein: CASSLTGTVYTGELFF; CDR3 DNA: TGTGCCAGCAGTTTAACCGGGACAGTTTACACCGGGGAGCTGTTTTTT
D gene: -; J gene: TRBJ2-5; clone size: once; V gene: TRBV5-4; CDR3 protein: CASSLGVRRLETQYF; CDR3 DNA: TGTGCCAGCAGCTTGGGGGTCAGGAGGCTCGAGACCCAGTACTTC
D gene: TRBD1; J gene: TRBJ1-5; clone size: -; V gene: TRBV6-5; CDR3 protein: CASSLGTAGQPQHF; CDR3 DNA: TGTGCCAGCAGTCTCGGGACAGCAGGGCAGCCCCAGCATTTT
D gene: -; J gene: TRBJ2-2; clone size: -; V gene: TRBV10-2; CDR3 protein: CASSEYRRRNTGELFF; CDR3 DNA: TGCGCCAGCAGTGAGTATAGGAGGAGGAACACCGGGGAGCTGTTTTTT
D gene: -; J gene: TRBJ1-1; clone size: -; V gene: TRBV10-3; CDR3 protein: CAISESPLDDGSMNTEAFF; CDR3 DNA: TGTGCCATCAGTGAGTCGCCCCTCGACGACGGCAGCATGAACACTGAAGCTTTCTTT
D gene: -; J gene: TRBJ1-2; clone size: -; V gene: TRBV11-2; CDR3 protein: CASSEDRNYGYTF; CDR3 DNA: TGTGCCAGCAGCGAAGACAGGAACTATGGCTACACCTTC
D gene: -; J gene: TRBJ1-5; clone size: -; V gene: TRBV12-2; CDR3 protein: CASRLGGGTVFCNQPQHF; CDR3 DNA: TGTGCAAGTCGCTTAGGGGGCGGGACAGTTTTTTGCAATCAGCCCCAGCATTTT
D gene: -; J gene: TRBJ1-2; clone size: -; V gene: TRBV30; CDR3 protein: CAWSVEFLDGYTF; CDR3 DNA: TGTGCCTGGAGTGTAGAGTTTCTGGATGGCTACACCTTC
D gene: -; J gene: TRBJ1-2; clone size: -; V gene: TRBV29-1; CDR3 protein: CSVESPGVKGYTF; CDR3 DNA: TGCAGCGTTGAATCACCCGGTGTTAAAGGCTACACCTTC
D gene: TRBD1; J gene: TRBJ2-1; clone size: -; V gene: TRBV7-7; CDR3 protein: CASSLRGQGNEQFF; CDR3 DNA: TGTGCCAGCAGCTTAAGAGGACAGGGAAATGAGCAGTTCTTC
D gene: TRBD1; J gene: TRBJ2-3; clone size: -; V gene: TRBV19; CDR3 protein: CASSSQGAMTTDTQYF; CDR3 DNA: TGTGCCAGTAGTTCTCAGGGGGCCATGACCACAGATACGCAGTATTTT
D gene: -; J gene: TRBJ1-1; clone size: -; V gene: TRBV13; CDR3 protein: CASSADRMNTEAFF; CDR3 DNA: TGTGCCAGCAGCGCCGACAGGATGAACACTGAAGCTTTCTTT
D gene: TRBD1; J gene: TRBJ1-1; clone size: -; V gene: TRBV19; CDR3 protein: CASSKWVTGGNTEAFF; CDR3 DNA: TGTGCCAGTAGTAAGTGGGTGACAGGGGGCAACACTGAAGCTTTCTTT
D gene: TRBD1; J gene: TRBJ2-7; clone size: -; V gene: TRBV19; CDR3 protein: CATGTGGHEQYF; CDR3 DNA: TGTGCCACCGGGACAGGGGGTCACGAGCAGTACTTC
D gene: -; J gene: TRBJ2-7; clone size: -; V gene: TRBV7-8; CDR3 protein: CASSHTRWGGYEQYF; CDR3 DNA: TGTGCCAGCAGCCATACTAGGTGGGGGGGCTATGAGCAGTACTTC
D gene: -; J gene: TRBJ1-2; clone size: -; V gene: TRBV15; CDR3 protein: CATSREGRETGYTF; CDR3 DNA: TGTGCCACCAGCAGAGAAGGCAGGGAAACAGGCTACACCTTC
D gene: TRBD2; J gene: TRBJ2-5; clone size: -; V gene: TRBV10-1; CDR3 protein: CASSERGVLAGPETQYF; CDR3 DNA: TGCGCCAGCAGTGAGAGGGGTGTGCTAGCGGGGCCGGAGACCCAGTACTTC
D gene: -; J gene: TRBJ2-7; clone size: -; V gene: TRBV12-5; CDR3 protein: CASGLPRGTASYEQYF; CDR3 DNA: TGTGCTAGTGGTTTGCCCCGCGGGACAGCATCCTACGAGCAGTACTTC
D gene: TRBD1; J gene: TRBJ1-2; clone size: -; V gene: TRBV19; CDR3 protein: CASNQRTGGNYGYTF; CDR3 DNA: TGTGCCAGTAACCAGCGGACAGGGGGGAACTATGGCTACACCTTC
D gene: -; J gene: TRBJ2-2; clone size: -; V gene: TRBV29-1; CDR3 protein: CSVEDQGLRELFF; CDR3 DNA: TGCAGCGTTGAAGATCAGGGGCTGAGGGAGCTGTTTTTT
D gene: -; J gene: TRBJ1-1; clone size: -; V gene: TRBV6-5; CDR3 protein: CASSLTIVATEAFF; CDR3 DNA: TGTGCCAGCAGCCTAACAATCGTAGCGACTGAAGCTTTCTTT
D gene: TRBD1; J gene: TRBJ1-6; clone size: medium-sized; V gene: TRBV6-6; CDR3 protein: CASSRDRGSSPLHF; CDR3 DNA: TGTGCCAGCAGCCGGGACAGGGGGAGTTCACCCCTCCACTTT
D gene: TRBD1; J gene: TRBJ1-2; clone size: -; V gene: TRBV7-9; CDR3 protein: CASGTDDNGYTF; CDR3 DNA: TGTGCCAGCGGGACAGACGACAATGGCTACACCTTC
D gene: -; J gene: TRBJ1-2; clone size: -; V gene: TRBV5-4; CDR3 protein: CASSLTAGGSGNYGYTF; CDR3 DNA: TGTGCCAGCAGCTTGACGGCGGGGGGTTCGGGGAACTATGGCTACACCTTC
D gene: TRBD1; J gene: TRBJ2-1; clone size: -; V gene: TRBV19; CDR3 protein: CASSTVQGALWDEQFF; CDR3 DNA: TGTGCCAGTAGTACTGTTCAGGGGGCCCTTTGGGATGAGCAGTTCTTC
D gene: TRBD1; J gene: TRBJ1-2; clone size: -; V gene: TRBV19; CDR3 protein: CASSRDSKSNYGYTF; CDR3 DNA: TGTGCCAGTTCCCGGGACAGCAAATCTAACTATGGCTACACCTTC
D gene: TRBD1; J gene: TRBJ2-5; clone size: -; V gene: TRBV6-1; CDR3 protein: CASSKGQGLYQETQYF; CDR3 DNA: TGTGCCAGCAGTAAAGGACAGGGGCTGTACCAAGAGACCCAGTACTTC
D gene: TRBD1; J gene: TRBJ2-5; clone size: -; V gene: TRBV6-1; CDR3 protein: CASSVVGQGQETQYF; CDR3 DNA: TGTGCCAGCAGTGTGGTAGGACAGGGCCAAGAGACCCAGTACTTC
D gene: -; J gene: TRBJ1-1; clone size: -; V gene: TRBV7-2; CDR3 protein: CATKRGGLMNTEAFF; CDR3 DNA: TGTGCCACCAAAAGGGGGGGGCTGATGAACACTGAAGCTTTCTTT
D gene: -; J gene: TRBJ1-4; clone size: once; V gene: TRBV7-2; CDR3 protein: CASSLQSTNEKLFF; CDR3 DNA: TGTGCCAGCAGCTTACAATCAACTAATGAAAAACTGTTTTTT
D gene: TRBD1; J gene: TRBJ2-5; clone size: -; V gene: TRBV2; CDR3 protein: CASSGVGTGGQETQYF; CDR3 DNA: TGTGCCAGCAGTGGCGTTGGGACAGGGGGGCAAGAGACCCAGTACTTC
D gene: -; J gene: TRBJ1-1; clone size: medium-sized; V gene: TRBV28; CDR3 protein: CASSPLWNTEAFF; CDR3 DNA: TGTGCCAGCAGCCCGCTGTGGAACACTGAAGCTTTCTTT
D gene: -; J gene: TRBJ1-6; clone size: -; V gene: TRBV7-9; CDR3 protein: CASSLGAGSPLHF; CDR3 DNA: TGTGCCAGCAGCTTAGGAGCTGGTTCACCCCTCCACTTT
D gene: TRBD1; J gene: TRBJ2-7; clone size: -; V gene: TRBV29-1; CDR3 protein: CSAKGTEPNSYEQYF; CDR3 DNA: TGCAGCGCTAAGGGGACAGAGCCAAACTCCTACGAGCAGTACTTC
D gene: TRBD2; J gene: TRBJ2-3; clone size: -; V gene: TRBV6-4; CDR3 protein: CASSDSVAGGTDTQYF; CDR3 DNA: TGTGCCAGCAGTGACTCAGTAGCGGGGGGCACAGATACGCAGTATTTT
D gene: -; J gene: TRBJ1-1; clone size: -; V gene: TRBV11-2; CDR3 protein: CASSLPVNTEAFF; CDR3 DNA: TGTGCCAGCAGCTTACCAGTGAACACTGAAGCTTTCTTT
D gene: TRBD1; J gene: TRBJ1-5; clone size: -; V gene: TRBV28; CDR3 protein: CASSFGTGGWPQHF; CDR3 DNA: TGTGCCAGCAGTTTTGGGACAGGTGGGTGGCCCCAGCATTTT
D gene: TRBD2; J gene: TRBJ2-3; clone size: -; V gene: TRBV6-6; CDR3 protein: CASRASGGSTDTQYF; CDR3 DNA: TGTGCCAGCAGAGCTAGCGGGGGGAGCACAGATACGCAGTATTTT
D gene: -; J gene: TRBJ2-7; clone size: -; V gene: TRBV7-9; CDR3 protein: CASRDRASYEQYF; CDR3 DNA: TGTGCCAGCAGAGATCGGGCCTCCTACGAGCAGTACTTC